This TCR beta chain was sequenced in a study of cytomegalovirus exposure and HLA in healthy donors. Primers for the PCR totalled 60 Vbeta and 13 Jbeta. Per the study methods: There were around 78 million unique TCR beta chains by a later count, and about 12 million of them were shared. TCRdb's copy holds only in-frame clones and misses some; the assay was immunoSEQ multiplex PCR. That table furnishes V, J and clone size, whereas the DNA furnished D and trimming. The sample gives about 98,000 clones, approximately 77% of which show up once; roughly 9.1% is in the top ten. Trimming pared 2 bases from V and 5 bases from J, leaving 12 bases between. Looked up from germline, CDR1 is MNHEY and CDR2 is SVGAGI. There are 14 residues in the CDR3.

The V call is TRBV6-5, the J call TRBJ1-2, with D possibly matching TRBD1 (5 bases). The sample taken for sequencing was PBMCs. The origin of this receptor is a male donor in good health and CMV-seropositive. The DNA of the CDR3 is TGTGCCAGCAGTTACGGAAGGGGTTCTTATGGCTACACCTTC. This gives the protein CASSYGRGSYGYTF.